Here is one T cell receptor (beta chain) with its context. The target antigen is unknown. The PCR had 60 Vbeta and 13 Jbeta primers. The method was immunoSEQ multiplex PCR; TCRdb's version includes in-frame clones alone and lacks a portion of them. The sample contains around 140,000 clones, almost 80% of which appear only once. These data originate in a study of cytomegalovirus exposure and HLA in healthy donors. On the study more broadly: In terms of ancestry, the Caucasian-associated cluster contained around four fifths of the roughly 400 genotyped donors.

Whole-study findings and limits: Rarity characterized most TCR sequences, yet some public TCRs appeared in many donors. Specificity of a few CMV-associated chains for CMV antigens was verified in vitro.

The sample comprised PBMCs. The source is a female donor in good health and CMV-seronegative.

CDR3 amino acids: CASSPGAGEGNTIYF. CDR3 sequence (DNA): TGTGCCAGCAGCCCTGGGGCGGGGGAAGGAAACACCATATATTTT. This chain joins TRBV7-4 and TRBJ1-3; D is perhaps TRBD1 (5 bases). The CDR3 is made up of 15 amino acids. Germline CDR1 is SGHVT and CDR2 is SQSDAQ. V lost 5 bases and J 4 bases, leaving 15 bases between the germline ends.